These 26 T cell receptor beta chains were all obtained from the same sample, sequenced in a study of cytomegalovirus exposure and HLA in healthy donors (dated by TCRdb to the late 2010s). Receptor amplification or capture employed the immunoSEQ multiplex PCR assay. For the multiplex PCR, a mixture combining 60 forward primers for TCR Vbeta segments and 13 reverse primers for TCR Jbeta segments was used. TCRdb carries this immuneACCESS record with in-frame sequences only. Its versions omit some clonotypes, under half of them owing to an unresolved V gene in the studies checked, with the rest unexplained. For this sample the table gives about 120,000 clones, of which around 81% were detected only once. 1.2% of the sample is held by the ten biggest clonotypes. Sequenced sample: PBMCs. The source is a female donor in good health and CMV-seronegative.

This rearrangement joins TRBV6-1 to TRBJ2-3; TRBD2 might be the D (5 bases). Trimming took 3 bases from V and 5 from J, leaving 21 bases between them. Germline CDR1 is MNHNS and CDR2 is SASEGT. The length of the CDR3 is 17 residues. In nucleotides, the CDR3 is TGTGCCAGCAGTGACGGGATTTGGCGGGTCGTAGGAGATACGCAGTATTTT. Translated, it gives CASSDGIWRVVGDTQYF.

CDR3 nucleotides: TGTGCCAGCAGTCGGACAGGACAAACGAACACCGGGGAGCTGTTTTTT. Amino acids: CASSRTGQTNTGELFF. The chain employs TRBV5-6 and TRBJ2-2; the match to TRBD1 covers 7 bases. This CDR3 is 16 amino acids long. V shed 5 bases, J shed 0 bases, and the junction held 7 bases outside the gene matches. Per the germline V gene, CDR1 is SGHDT and CDR2 is YYEEEE.

This clone was recorded a few times. The chain uses TRBV2 and TRBJ2-5; TRBD2 aligns across 7 bases. V shed 8 bases, J shed 5 bases, and the junction held 8 bases outside the gene matches. In germline, CDR1 is SNHLY, CDR2 FYNNEI. The CDR3 sequence is 13 residues long. CDR3 sequence reads: CASLGVGGETQYF. DNA of the CDR3: TGTGCCAGCCTAGGGGTGGGGGGGGAGACCCAGTACTTC.

The chain carries TRBV15 and TRBJ2-4; D may be TRBD1 (5 bases). CDR1 and CDR2 (germline): LNHNV, YYDKDF (reference sequence). Trimming pared 6 bases from V and 0 bases from J, leaving 12 bases between. CDR3 length equals 15 residues. In DNA, the CDR3 is TGTGCCACCAGGCCCCCAGGGCGAGCCAAAAACATTCAGTACTTC. It codes for CATRPPGRAKNIQYF.

The chain's CDR3 is CASKDRQAWETQYF. CDR3 nucleotide sequence: TGCGCCAGCAAGGACCGACAGGCTTGGGAGACCCAGTACTTC. This chain links TRBV10-2 with TRBJ2-5, with a weak D call TRBD1 (6 bases). The V and J ends lost 7 bases and 5 bases respectively, with 17 bases between them. Germline CDR1 reads WSHSY; CDR2 reads SAAADI. This CDR3 contains 14 residues.

This chain uses TRBV5-1 with TRBJ1-2; tentatively, D is TRBD1 (6 bases). The CDR3 length is 13 residues. Germline CDR1 reads SGHRS; CDR2 reads YFSETQ. Trimming stripped 2 bases from V and 6 bases from J, with 11 bases between. In nucleotides, the CDR3 is TGCGCCAGCAGCTTCATGGGGGCGGATGGCTACACCTTC. This sequence encodes CASSFMGADGYTF.

The chain is built from TRBV27 and TRBJ2-7, with D possibly matching TRBD1 (5 bases). The V end lost 0 bases, the J end lost 3 bases, and 9 bases lay between the germline ends. This CDR3 comprises 14 residues. The germline V gene has CDR1 MNHEY and CDR2 SMNVEV (reference sequence). The CDR3 is CASSLSFQGYEQYF. In DNA form, the CDR3 reads TGTGCCAGCAGTTTATCGTTCCAGGGCTACGAGCAGTACTTC.

The chain uses TRBV28 and TRBJ1-1, with 9 bases matching TRBD1. The CDR3 spans 14 residues. The trim removed 7 bases at V and 11 bases at J, leaving 14 bases unmatched. The V gene's germline CDR1 is MDHEN and CDR2 SYDVKM. CDR3 in amino acids: CASKLGTGKLVAFF. CDR3 DNA sequence: TGTGCCAGCAAATTAGGGACAGGGAAATTGGTGGCTTTCTTT.

The J gene is TRBJ1-6, the V gene TRBV7-4; TRBD1 might be the D (6 bases). V dropped 3 bases and J dropped 8 bases, with 20 bases sitting between them. This CDR3 is built from 17 residues. CDR1 and CDR2 from the germline V gene are SGHVT and SQSDAQ. The CDR3 nucleotides read TGTGCCAGCAGCTTCCGGGGGGCGGCGGGCCTGGATTCACCCCTCCACTTT. Translation: CASSFRGAAGLDSPLHF.

The CDR3: CASSRLQGWETQYF. The DNA of the CDR3 is TGCGCCAGCAGCCGTCTTCAGGGGTGGGAGACCCAGTACTTC. The chain uses TRBV4-1 and TRBJ2-5; D possibly corresponds to TRBD1 (6 bases). V was trimmed by 4 bases and J by 5 bases, leaving 14 bases between them. CDR1 and CDR2 from the germline V gene are MGHRA and YSYEKL. This CDR3 has 14 residues.

The genes are TRBV10-2 and TRBJ2-1, with D maybe TRBD2 (6 bases). CDR1 is WSHSY and CDR2 is SAAADI in the germline V gene. This CDR3 has 19 residues. Deletions cut 10 bases from V and 0 bases from J, with 28 bases between. The CDR3 reads CATGSGFYSGESSYNEQFF. For the CDR3, the DNA is TGCGCCACCGGTTCGGGTTTTTATAGCGGAGAGAGCTCCTACAATGAGCAGTTCTTC.

The rearrangement uses TRBV7-9 and TRBJ1-5, with 8 bases lining up with TRBD1. Losses at the gene ends were 5 bases for V and 5 bases for J; bases not matched to a gene: 8. The CDR3 runs 15 residues. Germline CDR1 reads SEHNR; CDR2 reads FQNEAQ (reference sequence). CDR3 region: CASSLGQGGYQPQHF. The CDR3 nucleotides are TGTGCCAGCAGCCTCGGACAGGGCGGATATCAGCCCCAGCATTTT.

A remark on this clone: A read error may produce the germline difference seen at one junction end. V and J are TRBV5-1 and TRBJ2-7, with 7 bases fitting TRBD2. Germline loops: CDR1 SGHRS, CDR2 YFSETQ. This CDR3 has 15 amino acids. Here the CDR3 reads CASRLERDGTYEQYF. The CDR3 DNA reads TGCGCCAGCAGGTTGGAGCGGGACGGCACCTACGAGCAGTACTTC.

The genes are TRBV7-3 and TRBJ1-1; TRBD1 is a possible D gene (5 bases). There are 15 residues in the CDR3. CDR1 SGHTA and CDR2 FQGTGA come from the germline V gene. V lost 1 base, J lost 4 bases, and 13 bases lay in between. The CDR3 reads CASSLSQGPSTEAFF. The CDR3 DNA follows: TGTGCCAGCAGCTTAAGCCAGGGTCCGTCCACTGAAGCTTTCTTT.

This CDR3 reads CASNPRLSSNQPQHF. CDR3 DNA: TGTGCCAGCAATCCCAGGCTGTCTAGCAATCAGCCCCAGCATTTT. The chain uses TRBV2 and TRBJ1-5; D not resolved. Germline V gene sequence: CDR1 SNHLY, CDR2 FYNNEI. The CDR3 spans 15 residues. V was cut by 7 bases and J by 0 bases, with 13 bases left in between. Full variable domain (remainder filled in from reference TRBV2 and TRBJ1-5): EPEVTQTPSHQVTQMGQEVILRCVPISNHLYFYWYRQILGQKVEFLVSFYNNEISEKSEIFDDQFSVERPDGSNFTLKIRSTKLEDSAMYFCASNPRLSSNQPQHFGDGTRLSIL.

The J gene is TRBJ1-2, the V gene TRBV2; 8 positions agree with TRBD1. CDR1 SNHLY and CDR2 FYNNEI come from the germline V gene. After removal of 6 bases from V and 7 bases from J, the junction contained 4 bases not matched to a gene. This CDR3 contains 12 residues. The CDR3 nucleotides read TGTGCCAGCAGCCAGGGGGCGGGTGGCTACACCTTC. Translated: CASSQGAGGYTF.

This chain uses TRBV5-1 with TRBJ1-4, with D perhaps TRBD1 (5 bases). The CDR3 has 14 amino acids. Germline V lookup: CDR1 SGHRS, CDR2 YFSETQ. V was cut by 0 bases and J by 5 bases, with 8 bases left in between. The CDR3 DNA sequence: TGCGCCAGCAGCTTGGAGCAGGGAAATGAAAAACTGTTTTTT. This sequence encodes CASSLEQGNEKLFF.

The V gene is TRBV20-1, the J gene TRBJ2-7; no clear D gene. V was clipped by 8 bases and J by 9 bases, with 17 bases between them. CDR1 is DFQATT, CDR2 SNEGSKA, per germline (reference sequence). CDR3 length: 11 residues. CDR3 residues: CSTHTPLGQYF. In nucleotides, the CDR3 is TGCAGTACTCACACCCCTCTAGGGCAGTACTTC.

This rearrangement joins TRBV5-5 to TRBJ2-1; 8 nucleotides line up with TRBD1. Looked up from germline, CDR1 is SGHKS and CDR2 is YYEKEE (reference sequence). This CDR3 has 18 residues. The V segment lost 4 bases and the J segment 3 bases; nucleotides outside the gene matches: 15. DNA for the CDR3: TGTGCCAGCAGCCATCCAGGGGGCGACAGCACTAACTACAATGAGCAGTTCTTC. Translated, it gives CASSHPGGDSTNYNEQFF.

This chain joins TRBV2 and TRBJ1-4; a possible D gene is TRBD1 (6 bases). The CDR3 extends over 14 amino acids. From germline, CDR1 is SNHLY and CDR2 FYNNEI. The V gene lost 4 bases and the J gene lost 8 bases, with 14 bases spanning the gap. The CDR3 loop reads CASSGNSRGEKLFF. The CDR3 nucleotides are TGTGCCAGCAGTGGGAACAGTAGGGGGGAAAAACTGTTTTTT.

In nucleotides, the CDR3 is TGTGCCAGCAGCTACACAGGGGTTAGGTATGGCTACACCTTC. Translated: CASSYTGVRYGYTF. J is TRBJ1-2 and V is TRBV5-8; 7 bases match TRBD1. The CDR3 is 14 amino acids. Germline CDR1 reads SGHTS; CDR2 reads YDEGEE. V shed 3 bases, J shed 5 bases, and the junction held 7 bases outside the gene matches. Full variable domain (missing parts from reference TRBV5-8 and TRBJ1-2): EAGVTQSPTHLIKTRGQQATLRCSPISGHTSVYWYQQALGLGLQFLLWYDEGEERNRGNFPPRFSGRQFPNYSSELNVNALELEDSALYLCASSYTGVRYGYTFGSGTRLTVV.

This clone has just a few counts. This rearrangement joins TRBV5-1 to TRBJ2-5, with D perhaps TRBD2 (6 bases). The germline CDR1 and CDR2 sequences are SGHRS and YFSETQ. The V end was cut by 3 bases, the J end by 5 bases, with 14 bases between. The CDR3 sequence is 14 residues long. CDR3 in DNA: TGCGCCAGCAGCTCGGGACTCCTCTGGGAGACCCAGTACTTC. This translates into CASSSGLLWETQYF. The whole variable domain, remainder taken from reference TRBV5-1 and TRBJ2-5, is KAGVTQTPRYLIKTRGQQVTLSCSPISGHRSVSWYQQTPGQGLQFLFEYFSETQRNKGNFPGRFSGRQFSNSRSEMNVSTLELGDSALYLCASSSGLLWETQYFGPGTRLLVL.

The V call is TRBV28, the J call TRBJ2-7, with 7 bases that match TRBD1. This CDR3 is 13 amino acids long. Germline loops: CDR1 MDHEN, CDR2 SYDVKM. V shed 4 bases, J shed 6 bases, and the junction held 6 bases outside the gene matches. CDR3 loop: CASSWQGDSEQYF. CDR3 DNA sequence: TGTGCCAGCAGTTGGCAGGGGGACAGCGAGCAGTACTTC.

The CDR3 DNA reads as TGTGCCATCAGTGAAGGTAGCGGGGGAGATACGCAGTATTTT. It is translated as CAISEGSGGDTQYF. The chain uses TRBV10-3 and TRBJ2-3; 9 positions match TRBD2. V lost 3 bases to trimming and J lost 5 bases; unmatched junction nucleotides: 3. This CDR3 region has 14 residues. In germline, CDR1 is ENHRY, CDR2 SYGVKD.

This chain connects TRBV7-9 to TRBJ2-5, with D perhaps matching TRBD1 (5 bases). The V end lost 2 bases, the J end lost 1 base, and 11 bases lay between the germline ends. Looked up from germline, CDR1 is SEHNR and CDR2 is FQNEAQ (reference sequence). The CDR3 has 15 amino acids. CDR3 protein: CASSLLGQLQETQYF. DNA of the CDR3: TGTGCCAGCAGCTTATTGGGGCAGCTCCAAGAGACCCAGTACTTC.

The CDR3 DNA sequence: TGCGCCAGCAGAGCGGGACAGGGACATAACTATGGCTACACCTTC. Translating gives CASRAGQGHNYGYTF. The chain has TRBV10-2 and TRBJ1-2; 9 nucleotides match TRBD1. This CDR3 spans 15 amino acids. Germline loops: CDR1 WSHSY, CDR2 SAAADI. Germline trimming cut 6 bases from V and 1 base from J; bases unmatched to any gene: 6.